Below, one TCR beta chain is given with its context. The sample comes from a study of blood T cell repertoires in COVID-19. In the study overall: Some COVID-19 samples were acute and others convalescent; all came from the United States, Italy and Spain. T cells, B-cell-depleted T cells, or PBMCs provided the cDNA or gDNA that served as material.

In the original processing: Nucleated cell counts were estimated from reference gene primer amplification. Libraries were prepared by immunoSEQ multiplex PCR; TCRdb keeps only in-frame clonotypes and omits some of them. V and J calls plus clone size are reproduced from that table; the DNA served to infer D and trimming. The sample consists of around 250,000 clones, approximately 83% of them appearing once. In germline, CDR1 is SGHAT, CDR2 FQNNGV. The CDR3 has 12 residues. The V and J ends lost 1 base and 9 bases respectively, with 7 bases between them. Input material: peripheral blood. J is TRBJ2-1 and V is TRBV11-2; maybe TRBD2 (6 bases). The TCR comes from a man younger than 45 who had recovered from COVID-19. The CDR3 loop reads CASSLGGVEQFF. In DNA, the CDR3 is TGTGCCAGCAGCTTAGGCGGGGTTGAGCAGTTCTTC.